This TCR beta chain is from a study of cytomegalovirus exposure and HLA in healthy donors. The wider study: Inside one of the first data releases sat about 85 million unique TCRs taken from HLA-typed donors. General study results and limits: Indistinguishable V segments, including TRBV6-2 and TRBV6-3, were excluded. As was reported, the HLA-A and HLA-B alleles of most subjects were accurately predicted from TCR beta sequences.

The CDR3 loop spans 17 amino acids. Germline values: CDR1 SQVTM, CDR2 ANQGSEA. Trimming took 6 bases from V and 0 from J; bases not matched to a gene: 9. Primers for the PCR totalled 60 Vbeta and 13 Jbeta. Clones were sequenced by immunoSEQ multiplex PCR, and TCRdb holds only the in-frame ones, with some missing. Here the sample spans some 140,000 clones, 65% to 85% being singletons. In the case of this clone: Its antigen is still unknown.

The chain combines TRBV29-1 with TRBJ2-6; 9 positions agree with TRBD1. What was sequenced was PBMCs. This receptor was identified in a woman aged 35 to 49 in good health and CMV-seropositive. CDR3 in amino acids: CSVRGDRDSSGANVLTF. In DNA form, the CDR3 reads TGCAGCGTCCGTGGGGACAGGGATTCCTCTGGGGCCAACGTCCTGACTTTC. Full variable domain (outside the CDR3, taken from reference TRBV29-1 and TRBJ2-6): SAVISQKPSRDICQRGTSLTIQCQVDSQVTMMFWYRQQPGQSLTLIATANQGSEATYESGFVIDKFPISRPNLTFSTLTVSNMSPEDSSIYLCSVRGDRDSSGANVLTFGAGSRLTVL.